A single sample gave rise to the 4 T cell receptor beta chains below, sequenced in a study of T cell changes during pregnancy in multiple sclerosis. Measured with immunoSEQ multiplex PCR; TCRdb has only the in-frame clones, and not every one. This table holds about 75,000 clones, 75% to 95% found once. This specimen was CD4+ T cells from peripheral blood mononuclear cells, taken before pregnancy. These receptors all come from a female donor with multiple sclerosis, enrolled in a pregnancy study.

The rearrangement links TRBV7-2 to TRBJ1-4; 9 positions agree with TRBD1. Germline CDR1 SGHTA, CDR2 FQGNSA. This CDR3 is 18 amino acids long. After removal of 5 bases from V and 5 bases from J, the junction contained 15 bases not matched to a gene. The CDR3 DNA follows: TGTGCCAGCAGCCTCGACGCCCGGGACAGGGTCCGGAATGAAAAACTGTTTTTT. Its protein is CASSLDARDRVRNEKLFF.

This clone was observed a handful of times. The chain uses TRBV19 and TRBJ1-1; 10 positions agree with TRBD1. Germline trimming cut 4 bases from V and 5 bases from J; bases unmatched to any gene: 4. The CDR3 totals 14 residues. CDR1 is LNHDA and CDR2 is SQIVND in the germline V gene (reference sequence). CDR3 amino acids: CASSTGQGMTEAFF. CDR3 sequence (DNA): TGTGCCAGTAGTACGGGACAGGGGATGACTGAAGCTTTCTTT.

Turning to this clone: The sample has other DNA sequences that encode this CDR3 too. The chain recombines TRBV7-9 with TRBJ2-1; weak D call: TRBD2 (6 bases). Germline values: CDR1 SEHNR, CDR2 FQNEAQ (reference sequence). The CDR3 contains 13 residues. Trimming removed 5 bases at V and 4 bases at J, with 9 bases between. The CDR3 loop reads CASSPGTYNEQFF. The CDR3 DNA reads TGTGCCAGCAGCCCCGGGACTTACAATGAGCAGTTCTTC.

About this clone itself: One end of the junction fails to match germline, which may point to a read error. CDR3 loop: CASSLASGTSGRARGF. CDR3 DNA sequence: TGTGCCAGCAGTCTAGCAAGTGGGACTAGCGGGAGGGCCCGGGGCTTC. The chain uses TRBV28 and TRBJ2-7; 16 bases line up with TRBD2. CDR3 length: 16 amino acids. The V gene's germline CDR1 is MDHEN and CDR2 SYDVKM.